This T cell receptor beta chain was found in a study of T cell repertoires in ileal Crohn's disease. Turning to the study itself: Patients had a median roughly 8-year disease duration, and roughly 40% were active smokers. About half of patients got postoperative therapy: approximately 12 thiopurines, under 20 anti-TNF. General observations from the study: Clonal expansions were more frequent in active smokers than non-smokers at surgery. Compared with CD4 T cells, sorted CD8 cells carried more expanded clones.

Clones were sequenced by immunoSEQ multiplex PCR, and TCRdb holds only the in-frame ones, with some missing. In the table there are about 4,100 clones, 74% of which are singletons. In regard to this clone: What it recognizes is unknown.

The V segment lost 4 bases and the J segment 5 bases; nucleotides outside the gene matches: 8. The CDR3 is 14 residues long. Germline V gene lookup returns CDR1 SGHRS and CDR2 YFSETQ. The chain employs TRBV5-1 and TRBJ1-2, with 7 bases fitting TRBD1. Material: ileal tissue. This TCR derives from an adult with Crohn's disease. CDR3 in amino acids: CASSVGTVNYGYTF. Here the CDR3 DNA reads TGCGCCAGCAGCGTGGGGACAGTTAATTATGGCTACACCTTC.